One sample yielded the 22 T cell receptor beta chains listed below, sequenced in a study of T cell clonality in common variable immunodeficiency (dated by TCRdb to about 2015). The library was prepared using the immunoSEQ multiplex PCR assay. Sourced from immuneACCESS, this table was stored by TCRdb with only in-frame sequences that have V and J called. A share of the clones is absent; for the studies checked, an unresolved V gene accounts for under half, and the remainder has no known explanation. For this sample, some 52,000 clones are listed, none of them singletons. The top ten constitute roughly 3.4% of the sample. Material for sequencing was peripheral blood mononuclear cells. The receptors originated from a person aged 18 to 75 in good health.

This clone has a count of ten or more. The junction and the germline gene differ at one end; a read error may be behind it. The read comes to an end 3 residues before the CDR3 does, leaving the germline J gene to fill in the end. The chain employs TRBV7-7 and TRBJ2-5; 8 bases agree with TRBD1. The CDR3 length is 15 residues. CDR1 and CDR2 from the germline V gene are SSHAT and FNYEAQ (reference sequence). The CDR3 sequence: CASSFDPGGAETQYF. The part of the CDR3 DNA that was read is TGTGCTAGCAGCTTCGACCCAGGGGGCGCAGAGACC.

This clone was counted at least ten times. The read terminates 3 residues ahead of where the CDR3 ends, so the germline J gene completes it. The chain has TRBV5-1 and TRBJ2-4; TRBD1 aligns across 7 bases. This CDR3 has 14 residues. V was clipped by 5 bases and J by 5 bases; unmatched bases: 7. CDR1 and CDR2 (germline): SGHRS, YFSETQ. The CDR3 loop is CASRLGGQENIQYF. The CDR3 bases that were read are TGCGCCAGCAGACTAGGCGGACAGGAAAACATT.

This clone came up many times. The read stops 3 residues short of the end of the CDR3; the missing end is completed from the germline J gene. The V call is TRBV30, the J call TRBJ1-1; D is possibly TRBD1 (6 bases). With 5 bases removed from V and 3 bases from J, the gap between germline ends came to 13 bases. Per the germline V gene, CDR1 is GTSNPN and CDR2 is SVGIG (reference sequence). CDR3 size: 13 residues. Partial CDR3 DNA: TGTGCCTGGGAAGGGGGAATTGACACTGAA. Protein sequence: CAWEGGIDTE. The whole CDR3 sequence reads CAWEGGIDTEAFF.

This clone was counted ten times or more. Read coverage stops 3 residues before the CDR3 terminus; the germline J gene supplies the remainder. J is TRBJ2-5 and V is TRBV19; 7 bases are a match to TRBD2. This CDR3 is 15 amino acids long. The V and J ends lost 3 bases and 5 bases, in that order; junction bases with no gene match: 9. Germline CDR1 and CDR2: LNHDA and SQIVND (reference sequence). The CDR3 is CASSIQIFGGETQYF. Incomplete CDR3 DNA: TGTGCCAGTAGTATTCAGATTTTCGGGGGGGAGACC.

Points on this clone: With the read ending 3 residues before the CDR3 end, the germline J gene is used to fill in that end. This chain uses TRBV19 with TRBJ1-2; D ambiguous. The CDR3 has 13 amino acids. V was clipped by 4 bases and J by 4 bases, with 10 bases between them. Germline CDR1 reads LNHDA; CDR2 reads SQIVND (reference sequence). CDR3 amino acids: CASSTGVVYGYTF. The sequenced part of the CDR3 DNA is TGTGCCAGTAGTACAGGTGTAGTCTATGGC.

This clone came up many times. The CDR3 reads CASSPTFSGSEQFF. CDR3 bases read: TGTGCCAGCAGCCCTACCTTTAGCGGGAGTGAG. This chain connects TRBV11-3 to TRBJ2-1; 9 positions match TRBD2. The read comes to an end 3 residues before the CDR3 does, leaving the germline J gene to fill in the end. The V segment lost 5 bases and the J segment 9 bases; nucleotides outside the gene matches: 8. This CDR3 spans 14 amino acids. Germline-derived CDR1 and CDR2 are SGHNT and YENEEA.

This clone showed up many times. The read comes to an end 3 residues before the CDR3 does, leaving the germline J gene to fill in the end. The chain is built from TRBV20-1 and TRBJ2-1; 10 bases are a match to TRBD2. V was clipped by 0 bases and J by 7 bases; unmatched bases: 6. The V gene's germline CDR1 is DFQATT and CDR2 SNEGSKA (reference sequence). This CDR3 spans 15 amino acids. Incomplete CDR3 DNA: TGCAGTGCTAGAGAGGCTAGCGGGAGTGTAAATGAG. Its translation: CSAREASGSVNE. The full-length CDR3 reads as CSAREASGSVNEQFF.

Only a few counts were recorded for this clone. The read is 3 residues too short to cover the CDR3 end, so that end is filled in from the germline J gene. The genes are TRBV19 and TRBJ2-6; 8 bases align to TRBD1. The CDR3 has 18 residues. V shed 3 bases and J 3 bases; nucleotides not matched to a gene: 10. CDR1 and CDR2 (germline): LNHDA, SQIVND (reference sequence). The CDR3 region is CASSIRGQGGYGANVLTF. The sequenced CDR3 bases are TGTGCCAGTAGTATCCGCGGACAGGGTGGATATGGGGCCAACGTC.

This clone was seen ten or more times. The part of the CDR3 DNA that was read is TGTGCCAGCAGCTTAAGCGTCAGAGCGAACACTGAA. This encodes CASSLSVRANTE. In full, the CDR3 reads CASSLSVRANTEAFF. The rearrangement links TRBV7-2 to TRBJ1-1; no definite D call. The read falls 3 residues short of the CDR3 end, and the missing part is taken from the germline J gene. Germline V gene data show CDR1 as SGHTA and CDR2 as FQGNSA. The CDR3 is 15 amino acids. V shed 2 bases and J shed 1 base, with 11 bases lying between them.

Comment on this clone: The read ends 3 residues early relative to the CDR3; the germline J gene fills the gap. The chain is built from TRBV19 and TRBJ1-6, with TRBD1 matching 8 bases. The CDR3 is 16 amino acids. V lost 6 bases to trimming and J lost 6 bases; unmatched junction nucleotides: 10. Per the germline V gene, CDR1 is LNHDA and CDR2 is SQIVND (reference sequence). CDR3 DNA, as far as it was read: TGTGCCAGTAGGTCTACAGGGGGACGAAGTAATTCACCC. Protein sequence: CASRSTGGRSNSP. The whole CDR3 reads CASRSTGGRSNSPLHF. Based on the CDR3 plus reference TRBV19 and TRBJ1-6, the full variable domain is DGGITQSPKYLFRKEGQNVTLSCEQNLNHDAMYWYRQDPGQGLRLIYYSQIVNDFQKGDIAEGYSVSREKKESFPLTVTSAQKNPTAFYLCASRSTGGRSNSPLHFGNGTRLTVT.

A note on this clone: The read gets to within 3 residues of the CDR3 end, and the germline J gene fills in the rest. The V and J genes are TRBV20-1 and TRBJ2-7; 9 bases line up with TRBD2. The V and J ends lost 3 bases and 4 bases, in that order; junction bases with no gene match: 4. Germline values: CDR1 DFQATT, CDR2 SNEGSKA (reference sequence). This CDR3 is 13 amino acids long. CDR3 DNA (partial): TGCAGTGCTAGGACTAGCGGCAAGTACGAG. Its protein product is CSARTSGKYE. In full, the CDR3 reads CSARTSGKYEQYF.

The CDR3: CASRDRGGRRTEAFF. The sequenced part of the CDR3 DNA is TGTGCCAGCAGGGACCGCGGGGGGCGGAGGACTGAA. The V call is TRBV2, the J call TRBJ1-1, with TRBD1 as a possible D gene (6 bases). The read ends 3 residues early relative to the CDR3; the germline J gene fills the gap. The CDR3 is made up of 15 amino acids. From germline, CDR1 is SNHLY and CDR2 FYNNEI. Trimming pared 6 bases from V and 5 bases from J, leaving 19 bases between.

Note on this clone: With the read ending 3 residues before the CDR3 end, the germline J gene is used to fill in that end. The chain is built from TRBV18 and TRBJ2-1; weak D call: TRBD1 (7 bases). CDR3 size: 17 residues. Germline V CDR1 and CDR2: KGHSH, LQKENI. V was pared by 0 bases and J by 7 bases, with 19 bases between. The CDR3 loop is CASSPPEGSTGRNEQFF. The CDR3 bases that were read are TGTGCCAGCTCACCACCGGAGGGGTCGACAGGGAGGAATGAG.

This clone has a count of ten or more. The missing CDR3 end, 3 residues past where the read stops, is filled in from the germline J gene. J is TRBJ2-5 and V is TRBV7-6, with 10 bases lining up with TRBD2. CDR3 size: 16 residues. The germline gives CDR1 SGHVS, CDR2 FNYEAQ. V lost 0 bases and J lost 5; bases outside the gene matches: 6. The CDR3 sequence is CASSLARLAGAETQYF. The DNA read from the CDR3 is TGTGCCAGCAGCTTAGCGCGCCTAGCGGGAGCTGAGACC.

This clone was counted at least ten times. The DNA ends 3 residues before the CDR3 does, and the rest of the CDR3 is filled in from the germline J gene. This sequence joins TRBV29-1 and TRBJ2-1; 13 positions agree with TRBD2. Germline CDR1 SQVTM, CDR2 ANQGSEA. The CDR3 sequence is 13 residues long. J gave up 8 bases and V 4 bases, and 2 bases lay outside the gene matches. CDR3 amino acids: CSVGTSGRDEQFF. CDR3 DNA, as far as it was read: TGCAGCGTTGGGACTAGCGGGAGAGATGAG.

This clone occurred many times. The read terminates 3 residues before the CDR3 end, so the remaining end is supplied by the germline J gene. The rearrangement links TRBV20-1 to TRBJ2-7, with TRBD2 identical over 10 bases. CDR3 length equals 15 residues. Germline CDR1 DFQATT, CDR2 SNEGSKA (reference sequence). V gave up 6 bases and J gave up 1 base; unmatched junction bases: 9. The DNA read from the CDR3 is TGCAGTGCGGCTAGCGGGAGTCTCCTTTCCTACGAG. It specifies CSAASGSLLSYE. The full CDR3 sequence reads CSAASGSLLSYEQYF.

This clone was observed many times. The CDR3 end is not reached by the read, which stops 3 residues before it; the germline J gene fills it in. This chain links TRBV30 with TRBJ2-3, with TRBD1 identical over 8 bases. Looked up from germline, CDR1 is GTSNPN and CDR2 is SVGIG (reference sequence). The ends lost 4 bases at V and 3 bases at J; junction bases unmatched: 6. CDR3 length equals 14 residues. The covered CDR3 bases are TGTGCCTGGACAGGGGGCCTTAGGACAGATACG. It encodes CAWTGGLRTDT. The entire CDR3 reads CAWTGGLRTDTQYF.

In this sample, this clone turned up a few times. Read coverage stops 3 residues before the CDR3 terminus; the germline J gene supplies the remainder. The chain links TRBV7-8 to TRBJ2-1; 13 positions agree with TRBD2. Germline CDR1 SGHVS, CDR2 FQNEAQ. J gave up 7 bases and V 5 bases, and 5 bases lay outside the gene matches. CDR3 size: 15 residues. The CDR3 DNA, read in part, is TGTGCCAGCAGCGGACTAGCGGGAGTTGGAAATGAG. Encoded protein: CASSGLAGVGNE. The complete CDR3 protein is CASSGLAGVGNEQFF.

This clone was seen ten or more times. The DNA ends 3 residues before the CDR3 does, and the rest of the CDR3 is filled in from the germline J gene. This chain uses TRBV20-1 with TRBJ2-4; 11 positions agree with TRBD1. V trimming: 0 bases; J trimming: 2 bases; junction bases outside the gene matches: 6. CDR3 length: 17 residues. Germline-derived CDR1 and CDR2 are DFQATT and SNEGSKA (reference sequence). This CDR3 reads CSARDTGTGGTKNIQYF. Partial CDR3 DNA: TGCAGTGCTAGAGATACCGGGACAGGGGGGACCAAAAACATT.

This clone appeared many times. The read terminates 3 residues before the CDR3 end, so the remaining end is supplied by the germline J gene. The chain combines TRBV5-1 with TRBJ2-5; no firm D call. Trimming pared 2 bases from V and 5 bases from J, leaving 7 bases between. This CDR3 spans 12 amino acids. Germline V gene data show CDR1 as SGHRS and CDR2 as YFSETQ. The CDR3 bases that were read are TGCGCCAGCAGCTTTGCCGGGGAGACC. The encoded protein is CASSFAGET. The entire CDR3 protein reads CASSFAGETQYF.

This clone was counted at least ten times. The sequence runs out 3 residues before the end of the CDR3; the remainder is reconstructed from the germline J gene. This chain connects TRBV4-1 to TRBJ2-5; TRBD2 aligns across 14 bases. V shed 3 bases, J shed 4 bases, and the junction held 4 bases outside the gene matches. The germline V gene has CDR1 MGHRA and CDR2 YSYEKL. This CDR3 contains 16 residues. The DNA read from the CDR3 is TGCGCCAGCAGCCACGAGGGACTAGCGGGAGCAGAGACC. Protein sequence: CASSHEGLAGAET. The full-length CDR3 reads as CASSHEGLAGAETQYF.

This clone was detected a few times. The read comes to an end 3 residues before the CDR3 does, leaving the germline J gene to fill in the end. Other DNA sequences within the sample encode an identical CDR3. The J gene is TRBJ1-3, the V gene TRBV19; no reliable D call. Looked up from germline, CDR1 is LNHDA and CDR2 is SQIVND (reference sequence). With 4 bases removed from V and 6 bases from J, the gap between germline ends came to 13 bases. CDR3 length equals 14 residues. This CDR3 is CASSKGTLLNTIYF. The DNA read from the CDR3 is TGTGCCAGTAGTAAGGGTACTTTGCTAAACACC.